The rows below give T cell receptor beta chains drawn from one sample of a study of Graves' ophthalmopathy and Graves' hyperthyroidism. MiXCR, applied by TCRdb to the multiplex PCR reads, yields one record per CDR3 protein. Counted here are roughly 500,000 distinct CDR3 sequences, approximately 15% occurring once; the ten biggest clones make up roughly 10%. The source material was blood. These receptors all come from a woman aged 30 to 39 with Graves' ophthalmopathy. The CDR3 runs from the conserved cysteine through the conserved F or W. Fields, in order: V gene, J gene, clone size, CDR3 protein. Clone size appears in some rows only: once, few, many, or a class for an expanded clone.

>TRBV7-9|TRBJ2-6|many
CASSETGVGANVLTF
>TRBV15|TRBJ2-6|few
CATSREMRDGANVLTF
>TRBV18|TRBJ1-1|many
CASSPSGRTNTEAFF
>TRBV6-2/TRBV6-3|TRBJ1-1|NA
CASGRVGTSEAFF
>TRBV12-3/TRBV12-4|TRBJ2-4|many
CASSPRASGQAKNIKYF
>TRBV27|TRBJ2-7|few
CASSLVGGGIGEQYF
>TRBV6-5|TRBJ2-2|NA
CASSYYGAGELFF
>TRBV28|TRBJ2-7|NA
CASSYFPSGASSEQYF
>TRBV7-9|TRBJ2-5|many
CASYRQYQETQYF
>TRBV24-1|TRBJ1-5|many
CATSDTGPLPQHF
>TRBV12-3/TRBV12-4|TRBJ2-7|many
CASSSGTVSEQYF
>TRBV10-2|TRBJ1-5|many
CASGPTGGSNQPQHF
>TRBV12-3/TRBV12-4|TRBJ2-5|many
CASSPSRRETQYF
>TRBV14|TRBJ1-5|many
CASSQKTGLNQPQHF